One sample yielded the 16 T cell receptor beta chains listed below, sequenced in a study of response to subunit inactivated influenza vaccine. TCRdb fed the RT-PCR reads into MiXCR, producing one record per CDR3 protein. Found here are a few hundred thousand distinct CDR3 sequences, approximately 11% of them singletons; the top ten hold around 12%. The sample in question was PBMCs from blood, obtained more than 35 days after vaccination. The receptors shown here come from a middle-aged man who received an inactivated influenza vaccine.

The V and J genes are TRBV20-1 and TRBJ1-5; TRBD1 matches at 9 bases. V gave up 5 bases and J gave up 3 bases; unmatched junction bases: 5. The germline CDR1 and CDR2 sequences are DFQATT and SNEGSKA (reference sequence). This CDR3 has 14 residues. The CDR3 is CSAGGQGNNQPQHF. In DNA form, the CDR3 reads TGCAGTGCTGGCGGACAGGGGAACAATCAGCCCCAGCATTTT.

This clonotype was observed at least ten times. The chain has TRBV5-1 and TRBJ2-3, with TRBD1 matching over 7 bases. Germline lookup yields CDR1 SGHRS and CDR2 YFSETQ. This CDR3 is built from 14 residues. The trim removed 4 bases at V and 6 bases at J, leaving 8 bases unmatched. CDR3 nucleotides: TGCGCCAGCAGCCCGACAGGGTCAGGGGATACGCAGTATTTT. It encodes CASSPTGSGDTQYF.

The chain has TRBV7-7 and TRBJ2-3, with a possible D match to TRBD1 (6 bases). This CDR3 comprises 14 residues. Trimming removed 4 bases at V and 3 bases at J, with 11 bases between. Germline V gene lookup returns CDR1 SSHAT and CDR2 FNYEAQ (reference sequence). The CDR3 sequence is CASSSTGITDTQYF. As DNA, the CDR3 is TGTGCCAGCAGCTCAACAGGGATAACAGATACGCAGTATTTT.

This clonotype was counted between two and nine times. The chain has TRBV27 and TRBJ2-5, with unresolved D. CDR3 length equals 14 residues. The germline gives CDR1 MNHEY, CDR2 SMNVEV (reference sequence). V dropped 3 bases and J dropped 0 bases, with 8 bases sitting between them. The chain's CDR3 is CASSFVADQETQYF. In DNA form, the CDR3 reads TGTGCCAGCAGTTTTGTAGCAGACCAAGAGACCCAGTACTTC.

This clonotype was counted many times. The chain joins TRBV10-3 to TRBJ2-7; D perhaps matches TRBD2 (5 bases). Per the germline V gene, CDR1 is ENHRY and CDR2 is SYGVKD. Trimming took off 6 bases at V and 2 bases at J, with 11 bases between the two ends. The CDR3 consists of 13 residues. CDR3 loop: CAIRADLTYEQYF. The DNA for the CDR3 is TGTGCCATCAGAGCGGACTTAACCTACGAGCAGTACTTC.

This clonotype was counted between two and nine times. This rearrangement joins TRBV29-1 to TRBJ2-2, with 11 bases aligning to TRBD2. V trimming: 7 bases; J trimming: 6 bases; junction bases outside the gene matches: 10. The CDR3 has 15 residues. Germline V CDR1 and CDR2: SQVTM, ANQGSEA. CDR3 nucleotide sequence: TGCAGCGCCCTAACTAGCGGGAGTTCTGCCGGGGAGCTGTTTTTT. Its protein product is CSALTSGSSAGELFF.

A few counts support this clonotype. CDR3 protein: CSVKAGGEKETQYF. The CDR3 DNA reads TGCAGCGTTAAGGCGGGAGGAGAAAAAGAGACCCAGTACTTC. The chain joins TRBV29-1 to TRBJ2-5; the match to TRBD2 covers 8 bases. Germline CDR1 SQVTM, CDR2 ANQGSEA. With V trimmed by 5 bases and J by 3 bases, 8 bases remained unmatched. The CDR3 is 14 amino acids.

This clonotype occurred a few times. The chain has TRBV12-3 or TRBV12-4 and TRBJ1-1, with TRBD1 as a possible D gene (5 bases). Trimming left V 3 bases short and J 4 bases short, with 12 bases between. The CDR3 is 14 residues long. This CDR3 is CASSFPGTGTEAFF. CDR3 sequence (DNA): TGTGCCAGCAGTTTCCCAGGGACGGGCACTGAAGCTTTCTTT.

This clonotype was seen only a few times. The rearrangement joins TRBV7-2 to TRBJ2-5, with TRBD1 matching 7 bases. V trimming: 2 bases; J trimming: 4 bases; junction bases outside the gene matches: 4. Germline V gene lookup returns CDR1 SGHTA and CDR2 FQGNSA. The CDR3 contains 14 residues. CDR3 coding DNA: TGTGCCAGCAGCTTACACAGGGGCGGAGAGACCCAGTACTTC. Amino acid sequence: CASSLHRGGETQYF.

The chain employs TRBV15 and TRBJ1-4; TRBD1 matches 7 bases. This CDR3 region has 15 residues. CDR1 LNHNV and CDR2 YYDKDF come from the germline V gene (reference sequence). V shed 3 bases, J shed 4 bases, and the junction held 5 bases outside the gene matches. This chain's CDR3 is CATSSLGTDNEKLFF. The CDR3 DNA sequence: TGTGCCACCAGCAGCCTTGGGACAGATAATGAAAAACTGTTTTTT.

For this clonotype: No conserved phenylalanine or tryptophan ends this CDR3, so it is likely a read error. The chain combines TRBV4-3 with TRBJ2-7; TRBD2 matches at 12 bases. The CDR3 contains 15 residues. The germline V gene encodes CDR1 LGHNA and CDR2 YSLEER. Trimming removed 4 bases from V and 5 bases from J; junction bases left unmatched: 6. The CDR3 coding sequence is TGCGCCAGCAGCCGAAGACTAGCGGGAGATGACGAGCAGTACTTA. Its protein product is CASSRRLAGDDEQYL.

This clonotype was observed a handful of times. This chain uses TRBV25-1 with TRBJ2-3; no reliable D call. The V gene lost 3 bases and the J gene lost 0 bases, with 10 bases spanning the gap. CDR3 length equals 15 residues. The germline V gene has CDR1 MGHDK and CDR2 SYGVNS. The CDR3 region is CASSDGPQSTDTQYF. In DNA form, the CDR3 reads TGTGCCAGCAGTGATGGGCCCCAAAGCACAGATACGCAGTATTTT.

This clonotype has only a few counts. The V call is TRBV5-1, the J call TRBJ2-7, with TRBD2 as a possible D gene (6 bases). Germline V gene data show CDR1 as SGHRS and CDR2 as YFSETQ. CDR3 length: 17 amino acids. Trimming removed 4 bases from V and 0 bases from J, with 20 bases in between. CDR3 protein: CASSLRGDGSLSYEQYF. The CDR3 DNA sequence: TGCGCCAGCAGCCTTCGGGGAGACGGGAGCCTCTCCTACGAGCAGTACTTC. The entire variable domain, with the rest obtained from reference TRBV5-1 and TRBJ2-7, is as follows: KAGVTQTPRYLIKTRGQQVTLSCSPISGHRSVSWYQQTPGQGLQFLFEYFSETQRNKGNFPGRFSGRQFSNSRSEMNVSTLELGDSALYLCASSLRGDGSLSYEQYFGPGTRLTVT.

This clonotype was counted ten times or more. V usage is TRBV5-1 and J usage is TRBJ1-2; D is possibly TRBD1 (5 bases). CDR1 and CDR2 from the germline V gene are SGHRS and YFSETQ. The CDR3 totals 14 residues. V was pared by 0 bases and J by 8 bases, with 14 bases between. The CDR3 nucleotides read TGCGCCAGCAGCTTGGTAGCAGACCAGGGAGGCTACACCTTC. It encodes CASSLVADQGGYTF.

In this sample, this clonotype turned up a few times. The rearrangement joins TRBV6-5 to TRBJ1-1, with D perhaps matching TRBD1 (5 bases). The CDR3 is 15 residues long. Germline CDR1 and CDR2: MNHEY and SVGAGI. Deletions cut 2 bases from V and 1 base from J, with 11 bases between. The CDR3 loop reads CASSYLGGTNTEAFF. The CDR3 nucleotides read TGTGCCAGCAGTTACCTGGGGGGGACGAACACTGAAGCTTTCTTT.

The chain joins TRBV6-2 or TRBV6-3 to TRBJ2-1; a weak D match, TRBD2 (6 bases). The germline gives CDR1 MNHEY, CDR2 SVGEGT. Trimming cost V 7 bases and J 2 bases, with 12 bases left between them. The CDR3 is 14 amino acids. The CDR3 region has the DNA TGTGCCAGCACGCCGGGGGTAGCCTACAATGAGCAGTTCTTC. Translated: CASTPGVAYNEQFF.